The 8 T cell receptor beta chains below come from one sample, sequenced in a study of memory CD4+ T cells and cytomegalovirus serostatus. The repertoire was sequenced with immunoSEQ multiplex PCR; TCRdb's copy has only in-frame clones and lacks some. This table holds 55,000 to 75,000 clones, 80% to 85% found once. The sort gate was single viable CD3+CD4+CD8-CD45RO+ cells for memory CD4+ T cells. The specimen sequenced was memory CD4+ T cells from blood. The receptors stem from an adult in good health and CMV-seronegative.

With respect to this clone: This is likely a read error, given that the CDR3 carries no conserved phenylalanine or tryptophan at its end. Because the CDR3's place on the DNA is in doubt, the DNA is left out and the CDR3 is given as listed by TCRdb. The chain uses TRBV15 and TRBJ1-2; TRBD1 is the table's D call and was not checked against the DNA. The CDR3 is 13 amino acids in total, end residues counted. Germline CDR1 is LNHNV and CDR2 is YYDKDF (reference sequence). This CDR3 is CATSSPASVGVQV.

The chain has TRBV28 and TRBJ1-1; 7 bases fit TRBD1. CDR3 length: 18 residues. Germline-derived CDR1 and CDR2 are MDHEN and SYDVKM. J lost 1 base, V lost 5 bases, and 16 bases had no gene match. In nucleotides, the CDR3 is TGTGCCAGCAGTAGCCCCGTCTTATCGACAGGGAAGAACACTGAAGCTTTCTTT. This translates into CASSSPVLSTGKNTEAFF.

V is TRBV9 and J is TRBJ1-2; 9 bases line up with TRBD1. Germline V lookup: CDR1 SGDLS, CDR2 YYNGEE. J was trimmed by 7 bases and V by 0 bases; bases with no gene match: 4. The length of the CDR3 is 14 residues. The CDR3 region is CASSVAGQGGGYTF. In DNA form, the CDR3 reads TGTGCCAGCAGCGTAGCGGGACAGGGAGGTGGCTACACCTTC. Together with reference TRBV9 and TRBJ1-2, the CDR3 gives the full variable domain: DSGVTQTPKHLITATGQRVTLRCSPRSGDLSVYWYQQSLDQGLQFLIQYYNGEERAKGNILERFSAQQFPDLHSELNLSSLELGDSALYFCASSVAGQGGGYTFGSGTRLTVV.

V and J are TRBV2 and TRBJ1-6; possibly TRBD1 for D (5 bases). Germline-derived CDR1 and CDR2 are SNHLY and FYNNEI. V was shortened by 9 bases and J by 6 bases, with 12 bases between the two germline ends. CDR3 length equals 13 residues. Here the CDR3 reads CASQGSRNSPLHF. The CDR3 bases are TGTGCCAGTCAGGGTTCCCGTAATTCACCCCTCCACTTT.

The V and J genes are TRBV28 and TRBJ1-2, with D possibly being TRBD1 (6 bases). The CDR3 covers 16 residues. CDR1 is MDHEN, CDR2 SYDVKM, per germline. Trimming stripped 6 bases from V and 1 base from J, with 18 bases between. CDR3 sequence reads: CASRRGGALFNYGYTF. CDR3 nucleotides: TGTGCCAGCAGACGGGGGGGGGCCTTATTTAACTATGGCTACACCTTC.

The rearrangement uses TRBV19 and TRBJ1-1; 9 nucleotides line up with TRBD1. This CDR3 spans 13 amino acids. Germline lookup yields CDR1 LNHDA and CDR2 SQIVND (reference sequence). The V gene end was trimmed by 6 bases and the J gene end by 5 bases; junction bases not matched to a gene: 4. CDR3 coding DNA: TGTGCCAGTAGGGGACAGGGAGTGACTGAAGCTTTCTTT. Protein product: CASRGQGVTEAFF. Full variable domain (rest looked up from reference TRBV19 and TRBJ1-1): DGGITQSPKYLFRKEGQNVTLSCEQNLNHDAMYWYRQDPGQGLRLIYYSQIVNDFQKGDIAEGYSVSREKKESFPLTVTSAQKNPTAFYLCASRGQGVTEAFFGQGTRLTVV.

The chain joins TRBV19 to TRBJ1-6; the D gene is possibly TRBD1 (6 bases). In germline, CDR1 is LNHDA, CDR2 SQIVND (reference sequence). V was cut by 4 bases and J by 6 bases, with 13 bases left in between. The CDR3 is 15 residues long. As DNA, the CDR3 is TGTGCCAGTAGTAACGGACAGAGTCTTAATTCACCCCTCCACTTT. It specifies CASSNGQSLNSPLHF.

The chain uses TRBV9 and TRBJ2-3, with 12 bases fitting TRBD2. Unmatched junction bases numbered 4, after V lost 5 bases and J lost 6 bases. The CDR3 extends over 14 amino acids. Germline assignment: CDR1 SGDLS and CDR2 YYNGEE. The CDR3 loop is CASSGLAGFDTQYF. The CDR3, as DNA: TGTGCCAGCAGTGGACTAGCGGGATTCGATACGCAGTATTTT.